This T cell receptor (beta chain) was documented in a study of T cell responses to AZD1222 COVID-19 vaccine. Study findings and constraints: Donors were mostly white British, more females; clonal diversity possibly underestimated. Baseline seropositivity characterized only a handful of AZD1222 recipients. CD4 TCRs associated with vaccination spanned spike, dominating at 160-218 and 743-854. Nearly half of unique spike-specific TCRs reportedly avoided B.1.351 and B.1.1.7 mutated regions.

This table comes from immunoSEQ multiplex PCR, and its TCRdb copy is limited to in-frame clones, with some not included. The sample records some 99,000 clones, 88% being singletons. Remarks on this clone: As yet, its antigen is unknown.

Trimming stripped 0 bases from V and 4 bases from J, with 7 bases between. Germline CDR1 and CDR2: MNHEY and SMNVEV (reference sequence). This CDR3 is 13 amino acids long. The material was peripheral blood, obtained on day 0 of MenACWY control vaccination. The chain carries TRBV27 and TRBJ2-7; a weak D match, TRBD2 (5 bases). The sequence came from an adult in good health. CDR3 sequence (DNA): TGTGCCAGCAGTTTATCGAGGACTTACGAGCAGTACTTC. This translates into CASSLSRTYEQYF.